Below, one TCR beta chain is given with its context. The data were obtained in a study of blood T cell repertoires in COVID-19. Study in general: Sites across the United States, Italy and Spain contributed samples from acute and convalescent COVID-19. In each case, the material was cDNA or gDNA derived from T cells, B-cell-depleted T cells, or PBMCs.

Self-reported history from a screening survey and questionnaire set each donor's cohort. Under the authors' procedure: From reference gene primer amplification, estimates of nucleated cell counts were derived. Assay used: immunoSEQ multiplex PCR; TCRdb lists only in-frame clones, some missing. That table is the source of V, J and clone size, and D and trimming were worked out from the DNA. The sample gives about 400,000 clones, 70% to 90% of which show up once; about 2.1% is in the top ten. The sample taken for sequencing was PBMCs or T cells enriched from blood (not recorded which). The sequence was obtained from a woman aged 18-29 years with acute COVID-19.

CDR3 DNA: TGTGCCAGCAGTAACACAGGGGCCAGGAACACTGAAGCTTTCTTT. Protein: CASSNTGARNTEAFF. The chain links TRBV27 to TRBJ1-1; 7 positions agree with TRBD1. CDR3 size: 15 residues. Germline assignment: CDR1 MNHEY and CDR2 SMNVEV (reference sequence). The ends lost 5 bases at V and 1 base at J; junction bases unmatched: 7.